This T cell receptor beta chain stems from a study of control samples from healthy donors and cancer patients. CDR3 size: 13 residues. V dropped 6 bases and J dropped 5; count of bases not matched to a gene: 3. The assay was immunoSEQ multiplex PCR, and TCRdb's table has in-frame clones only and misses some. The repertoire holds over 110,000 clones, with roughly 89% as singletons. The genes are TRBV12-3 or TRBV12-4 and TRBJ1-5; 8 bases map to TRBD1. The sequenced sample consisted of blood. This sequence was found in a young man in good health. The CDR3 nucleotides read TGTGCCAGCAGCCACAGGGGGGATCAGCCCCAGCATTTT. As protein: CASSHRGDQPQHF.